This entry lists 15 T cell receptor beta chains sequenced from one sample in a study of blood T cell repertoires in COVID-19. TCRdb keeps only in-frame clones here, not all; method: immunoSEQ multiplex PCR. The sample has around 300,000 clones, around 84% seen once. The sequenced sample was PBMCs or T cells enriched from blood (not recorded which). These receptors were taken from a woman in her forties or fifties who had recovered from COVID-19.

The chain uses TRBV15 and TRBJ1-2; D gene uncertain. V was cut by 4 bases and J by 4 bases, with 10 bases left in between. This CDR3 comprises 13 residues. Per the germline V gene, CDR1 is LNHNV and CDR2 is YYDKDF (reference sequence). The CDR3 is CATSTEGTYGYTF. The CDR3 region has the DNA TGTGCCACCAGCACGGAGGGAACCTATGGCTACACCTTC.

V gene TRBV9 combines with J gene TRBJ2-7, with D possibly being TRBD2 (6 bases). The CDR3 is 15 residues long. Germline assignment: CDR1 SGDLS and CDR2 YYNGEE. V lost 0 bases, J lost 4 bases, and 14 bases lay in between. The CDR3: CASSVGLATDYEQYF. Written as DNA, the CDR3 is TGTGCCAGCAGCGTAGGTCTAGCGACGGATTACGAGCAGTACTTC.

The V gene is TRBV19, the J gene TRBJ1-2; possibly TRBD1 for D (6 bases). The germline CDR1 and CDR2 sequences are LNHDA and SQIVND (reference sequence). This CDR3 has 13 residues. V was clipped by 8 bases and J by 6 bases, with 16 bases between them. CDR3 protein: CASYHKQGDGYTF. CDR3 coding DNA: TGTGCCAGTTACCACAAACAGGGAGATGGCTACACCTTC. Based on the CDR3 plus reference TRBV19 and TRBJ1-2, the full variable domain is DGGITQSPKYLFRKEGQNVTLSCEQNLNHDAMYWYRQDPGQGLRLIYYSQIVNDFQKGDIAEGYSVSREKKESFPLTVTSAQKNPTAFYLCASYHKQGDGYTFGSGTRLTVV.

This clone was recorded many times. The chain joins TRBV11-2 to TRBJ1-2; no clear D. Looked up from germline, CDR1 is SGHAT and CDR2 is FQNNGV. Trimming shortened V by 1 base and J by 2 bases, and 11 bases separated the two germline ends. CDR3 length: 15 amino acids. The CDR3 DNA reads TGTGCCAGCAGCTTAGTAGCAGACTGGAACTATGGCTACACCTTC. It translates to CASSLVADWNYGYTF.

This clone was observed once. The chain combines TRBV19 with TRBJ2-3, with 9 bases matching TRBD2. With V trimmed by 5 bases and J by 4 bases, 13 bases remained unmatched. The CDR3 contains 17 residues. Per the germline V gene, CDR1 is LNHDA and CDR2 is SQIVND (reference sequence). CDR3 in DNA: TGTGCCAGTAGTCTACGGACTAGCGTTCACAGGGCAGATACGCAGTATTTT. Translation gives CASSLRTSVHRADTQYF.

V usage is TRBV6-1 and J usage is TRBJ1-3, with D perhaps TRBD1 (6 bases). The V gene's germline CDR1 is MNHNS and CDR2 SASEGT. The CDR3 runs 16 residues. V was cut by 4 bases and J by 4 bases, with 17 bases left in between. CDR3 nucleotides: TGTGCCAGCAGTGGGGGACGGGGACAATGGGGAAACACCATATATTTT. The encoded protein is CASSGGRGQWGNTIYF.

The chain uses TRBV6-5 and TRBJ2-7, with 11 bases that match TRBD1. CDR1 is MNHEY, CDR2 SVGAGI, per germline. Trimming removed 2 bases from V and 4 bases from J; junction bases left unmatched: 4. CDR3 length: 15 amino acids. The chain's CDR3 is CASSYRDRGFYEQYF. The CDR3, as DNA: TGTGCCAGCAGTTACCGGGACAGGGGGTTTTACGAGCAGTACTTC.

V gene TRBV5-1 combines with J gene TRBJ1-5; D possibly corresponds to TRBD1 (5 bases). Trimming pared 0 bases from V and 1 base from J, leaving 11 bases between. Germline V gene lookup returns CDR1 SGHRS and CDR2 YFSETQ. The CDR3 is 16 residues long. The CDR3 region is CASSLGGGESNQPQHF. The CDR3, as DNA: TGCGCCAGCAGCTTGGGGGGGGGTGAGAGCAATCAGCCCCAGCATTTT.

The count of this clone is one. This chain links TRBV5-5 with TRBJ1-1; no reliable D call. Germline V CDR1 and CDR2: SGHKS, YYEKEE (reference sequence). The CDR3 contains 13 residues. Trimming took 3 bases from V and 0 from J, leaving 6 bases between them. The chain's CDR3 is CASSSAVNTEAFF. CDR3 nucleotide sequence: TGTGCCAGCAGCTCCGCAGTGAACACTGAAGCTTTCTTT.

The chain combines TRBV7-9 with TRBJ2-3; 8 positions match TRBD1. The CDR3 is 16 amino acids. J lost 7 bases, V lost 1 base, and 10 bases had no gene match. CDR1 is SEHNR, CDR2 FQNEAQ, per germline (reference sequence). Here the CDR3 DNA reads TGTGCCAGCAGCTTAGTGGTTACAGGGGGGAGATATACGCAGTATTTT. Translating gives CASSLVVTGGRYTQYF.

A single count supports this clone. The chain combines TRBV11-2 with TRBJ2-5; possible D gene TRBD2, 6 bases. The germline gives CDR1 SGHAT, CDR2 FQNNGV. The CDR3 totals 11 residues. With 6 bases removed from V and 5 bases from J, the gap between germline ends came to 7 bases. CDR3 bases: TGTGCCAGCAGACGGGGGGAGACCCAGTACTTC. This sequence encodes CASRRGETQYF.

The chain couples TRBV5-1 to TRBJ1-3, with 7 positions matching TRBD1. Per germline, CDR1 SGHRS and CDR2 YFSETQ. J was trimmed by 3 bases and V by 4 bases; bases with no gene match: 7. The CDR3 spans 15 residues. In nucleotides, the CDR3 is TGCGCCAGCAGCAGTGGGACAGCCTTTGGAAACACCATATATTTT. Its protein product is CASSSGTAFGNTIYF.

The CDR3 DNA reads TGTGCCAGCAGCTTGTCTCGCACCAGGAGGGAGACCCAGTACTTC. Protein: CASSLSRTRRETQYF. V gene TRBV13 combines with J gene TRBJ2-5; D is perhaps TRBD2 (5 bases). V was cut by 3 bases and J by 5 bases, with 16 bases left in between. Per the germline V gene, CDR1 is PRHDT and CDR2 is FYEKMQ (reference sequence). This CDR3 contains 15 residues.

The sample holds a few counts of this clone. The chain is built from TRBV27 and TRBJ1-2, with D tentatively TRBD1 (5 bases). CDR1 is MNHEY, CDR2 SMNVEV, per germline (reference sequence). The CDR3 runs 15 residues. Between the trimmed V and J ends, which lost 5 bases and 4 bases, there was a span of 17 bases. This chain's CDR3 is CASSGGWGMVYGYTF. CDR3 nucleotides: TGTGCCAGCAGTGGGGGGTGGGGGATGGTCTATGGCTACACCTTC.

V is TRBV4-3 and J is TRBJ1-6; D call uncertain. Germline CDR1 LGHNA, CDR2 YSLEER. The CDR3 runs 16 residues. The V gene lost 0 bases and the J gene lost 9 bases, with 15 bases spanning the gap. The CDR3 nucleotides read TGCGCCAGCAGCCAAGATAGAGGGCAGGCCGCTTCACCCCTCCACTTT. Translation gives CASSQDRGQAASPLHF.